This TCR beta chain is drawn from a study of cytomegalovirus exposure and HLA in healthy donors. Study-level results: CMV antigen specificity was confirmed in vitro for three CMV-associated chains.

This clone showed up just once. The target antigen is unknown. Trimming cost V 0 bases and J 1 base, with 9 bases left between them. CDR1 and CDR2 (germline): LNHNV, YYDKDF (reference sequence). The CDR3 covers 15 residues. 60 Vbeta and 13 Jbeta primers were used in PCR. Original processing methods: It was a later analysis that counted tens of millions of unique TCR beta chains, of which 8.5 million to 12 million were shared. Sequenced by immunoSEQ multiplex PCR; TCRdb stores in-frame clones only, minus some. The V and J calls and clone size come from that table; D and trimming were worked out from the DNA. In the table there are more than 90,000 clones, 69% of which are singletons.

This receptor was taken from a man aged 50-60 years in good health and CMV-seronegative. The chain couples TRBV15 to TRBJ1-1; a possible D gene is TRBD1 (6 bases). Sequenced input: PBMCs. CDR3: CATSREGRGNTEAFF. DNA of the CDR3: TGTGCCACCAGCAGAGAGGGCAGGGGGAACACTGAAGCTTTCTTT. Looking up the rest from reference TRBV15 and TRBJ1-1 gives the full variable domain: DAMVIQNPRYQVTQFGKPVTLSCSQTLNHNVMYWYQQKSSQAPKLLFHYYDKDFNNEADTPDNFQSRRPNTSFCFLDIRSPGLGDTAMYLCATSREGRGNTEAFFGQGTRLTVV.